The TCR beta chain described here comes from a study of early T cells in non-severe SARS-CoV-2 infection. Across the whole study: Sequenced bulk RNA came from whole blood that was unsorted, and chains were unpaired. Findings of the study overall: Reliance on VDJdb matching favored anti-spike CD8 responses; private and CD4 specificities were missed.

This clonotype was found many times. Its antigen remains unknown. As part of library construction, unique molecular identifiers were attached to individual cDNA molecules. MiXCR was run by TCRdb on the 5' RACE reads, yielding one entry per CDR3 protein. In the table there are more than 25,000 distinct CDR3 sequences, 4% to 5.5% of which are singletons. The CDR3 is made up of 14 amino acids. From germline, CDR1 is MNHEY and CDR2 SVGEGT. Between the trimmed V and J ends, which lost 8 bases and 7 bases, there was a span of 20 bases. The chain uses TRBV6-2 or TRBV6-3 and TRBJ2-5; TRBD2 is a possible D gene (6 bases). The sequenced sample consisted of whole blood. The clonotype originates from an adult who was a healthcare worker with PCR-confirmed SARS-CoV-2 infection or an uninfected control (not recorded which). The CDR3 region is CASLRLDPLGTQYF. The CDR3 coding sequence is TGTGCCAGCCTACGACTAGATCCCCTAGGGACCCAGTACTTC.